Presented here are 2 T cell receptor beta chains from one specimen sequenced in a study of T-cell memory formation after mild COVID-19 (dated by TCRdb to the early 2020s). Libraries were prepared through 5' RACE. Sequencing was carried out with an Illumina NovaSeq 6000. The raw public data were reprocessed by TCRdb itself: fastp quality trimming at Q25, MiXCR clonotype calling, in-frame beta chains only. Each CDR3 protein appears once, grouped with its most common genes and DNA. A total of 50,000 to 60,000 distinct CDR3 sequences appear in this sample, 25% to 35% of them only once. The top ten clonotypes cover roughly two fifths of the sample. Sequenced: PBMCs or a T cell subset sorted from them (not recorded which). These TCRs come from a man aged 18 to 30 who had mild COVID-19 (a few samples of this study predate the infection). The sample titles of this study are shuffled in the database, so cell type and time point are left out; the donor was told from shared clones.

The rearrangement uses TRBV5-1 and TRBJ2-1; the D is unclear. Germline CDR1 SGHRS, CDR2 YFSETQ. Trimming pared 1 base from V and 0 bases from J, leaving 20 bases between. This CDR3 comprises 19 residues. This CDR3 is CASSLYPGSTGSSYNEQFF. DNA for the CDR3: TGCGCCAGCAGCTTGTACCCGGGTTCCACTGGTAGCTCCTACAATGAGCAGTTCTTC.

The V gene is TRBV2, the J gene TRBJ2-2; 11 bases match TRBD1. CDR3 length: 14 amino acids. The trim removed 11 bases at V and 5 bases at J, leaving 7 bases unmatched. Germline V gene sequence: CDR1 SNHLY, CDR2 FYNNEI. CDR3 sequence: CAFHRDRGTGELFF. The DNA for the CDR3 is TGTGCCTTCCACCGGGACAGGGGGACCGGGGAGCTGTTTTTT.